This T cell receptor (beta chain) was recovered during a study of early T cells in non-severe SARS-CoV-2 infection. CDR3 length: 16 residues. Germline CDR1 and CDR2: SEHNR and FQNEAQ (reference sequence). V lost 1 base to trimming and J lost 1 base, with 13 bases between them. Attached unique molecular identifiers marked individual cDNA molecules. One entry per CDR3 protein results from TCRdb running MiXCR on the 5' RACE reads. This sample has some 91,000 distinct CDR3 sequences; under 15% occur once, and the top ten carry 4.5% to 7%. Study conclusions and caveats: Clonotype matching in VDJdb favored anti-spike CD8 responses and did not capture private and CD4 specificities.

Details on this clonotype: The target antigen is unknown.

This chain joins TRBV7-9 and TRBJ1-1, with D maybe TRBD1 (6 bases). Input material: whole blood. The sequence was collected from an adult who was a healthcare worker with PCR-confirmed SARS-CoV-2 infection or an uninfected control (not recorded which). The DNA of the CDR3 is TGTGCCAGCAGCTTAGTCTGGACGGGGGCGAACACTGAAGCTTTCTTT. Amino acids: CASSLVWTGANTEAFF.